This T cell receptor beta chain was observed in a study of human T cells and chemical hapten exposure. Whole-study results and caveats: The study found that PT1 expanded TCR counts correlated positively with patch test score. No alteration of TCRs above 1 in 1000 frequency was seen with DPC sensitization.

A remark on this clonotype: Its antigen remains unidentified.

Time point reported: pre-sensitization, week 0. The treatment is: therapeutic diphenylcyclopropenone sensitization with weekly scalp DPC. Sample donors consisted of patients with alopecia, aged 18 to 70 years, who were suitable for DPC. The CDR3 extends over 13 amino acids. Germline-derived CDR1 and CDR2 are MNHEY and SVGEGT. The V gene lost 4 bases and the J gene lost 2 bases, with 9 bases spanning the gap. TCRdb re-called the RACE reads with MiXCR, one entry per CDR3 protein. The table lists about 87,000 distinct CDR3 sequences, nearly 10% of them singletons, with 3.6% in the top ten. The TCR originated in a woman in her 40s with alopecia areata. Some clones in this sample may be carry-over from other donors' samples. The chain combines TRBV6-2 or TRBV6-3 with TRBJ2-7; D is uncertain. Here the sequenced sample was whole blood, taken in connection with sensitization to the hapten diphenylcyclopropenone (DPC). The CDR3 here is CASSSRPTYEQYF. In nucleotides, the CDR3 is TGTGCCAGCAGTTCTCGCCCAACCTACGAGCAGTACTTC.